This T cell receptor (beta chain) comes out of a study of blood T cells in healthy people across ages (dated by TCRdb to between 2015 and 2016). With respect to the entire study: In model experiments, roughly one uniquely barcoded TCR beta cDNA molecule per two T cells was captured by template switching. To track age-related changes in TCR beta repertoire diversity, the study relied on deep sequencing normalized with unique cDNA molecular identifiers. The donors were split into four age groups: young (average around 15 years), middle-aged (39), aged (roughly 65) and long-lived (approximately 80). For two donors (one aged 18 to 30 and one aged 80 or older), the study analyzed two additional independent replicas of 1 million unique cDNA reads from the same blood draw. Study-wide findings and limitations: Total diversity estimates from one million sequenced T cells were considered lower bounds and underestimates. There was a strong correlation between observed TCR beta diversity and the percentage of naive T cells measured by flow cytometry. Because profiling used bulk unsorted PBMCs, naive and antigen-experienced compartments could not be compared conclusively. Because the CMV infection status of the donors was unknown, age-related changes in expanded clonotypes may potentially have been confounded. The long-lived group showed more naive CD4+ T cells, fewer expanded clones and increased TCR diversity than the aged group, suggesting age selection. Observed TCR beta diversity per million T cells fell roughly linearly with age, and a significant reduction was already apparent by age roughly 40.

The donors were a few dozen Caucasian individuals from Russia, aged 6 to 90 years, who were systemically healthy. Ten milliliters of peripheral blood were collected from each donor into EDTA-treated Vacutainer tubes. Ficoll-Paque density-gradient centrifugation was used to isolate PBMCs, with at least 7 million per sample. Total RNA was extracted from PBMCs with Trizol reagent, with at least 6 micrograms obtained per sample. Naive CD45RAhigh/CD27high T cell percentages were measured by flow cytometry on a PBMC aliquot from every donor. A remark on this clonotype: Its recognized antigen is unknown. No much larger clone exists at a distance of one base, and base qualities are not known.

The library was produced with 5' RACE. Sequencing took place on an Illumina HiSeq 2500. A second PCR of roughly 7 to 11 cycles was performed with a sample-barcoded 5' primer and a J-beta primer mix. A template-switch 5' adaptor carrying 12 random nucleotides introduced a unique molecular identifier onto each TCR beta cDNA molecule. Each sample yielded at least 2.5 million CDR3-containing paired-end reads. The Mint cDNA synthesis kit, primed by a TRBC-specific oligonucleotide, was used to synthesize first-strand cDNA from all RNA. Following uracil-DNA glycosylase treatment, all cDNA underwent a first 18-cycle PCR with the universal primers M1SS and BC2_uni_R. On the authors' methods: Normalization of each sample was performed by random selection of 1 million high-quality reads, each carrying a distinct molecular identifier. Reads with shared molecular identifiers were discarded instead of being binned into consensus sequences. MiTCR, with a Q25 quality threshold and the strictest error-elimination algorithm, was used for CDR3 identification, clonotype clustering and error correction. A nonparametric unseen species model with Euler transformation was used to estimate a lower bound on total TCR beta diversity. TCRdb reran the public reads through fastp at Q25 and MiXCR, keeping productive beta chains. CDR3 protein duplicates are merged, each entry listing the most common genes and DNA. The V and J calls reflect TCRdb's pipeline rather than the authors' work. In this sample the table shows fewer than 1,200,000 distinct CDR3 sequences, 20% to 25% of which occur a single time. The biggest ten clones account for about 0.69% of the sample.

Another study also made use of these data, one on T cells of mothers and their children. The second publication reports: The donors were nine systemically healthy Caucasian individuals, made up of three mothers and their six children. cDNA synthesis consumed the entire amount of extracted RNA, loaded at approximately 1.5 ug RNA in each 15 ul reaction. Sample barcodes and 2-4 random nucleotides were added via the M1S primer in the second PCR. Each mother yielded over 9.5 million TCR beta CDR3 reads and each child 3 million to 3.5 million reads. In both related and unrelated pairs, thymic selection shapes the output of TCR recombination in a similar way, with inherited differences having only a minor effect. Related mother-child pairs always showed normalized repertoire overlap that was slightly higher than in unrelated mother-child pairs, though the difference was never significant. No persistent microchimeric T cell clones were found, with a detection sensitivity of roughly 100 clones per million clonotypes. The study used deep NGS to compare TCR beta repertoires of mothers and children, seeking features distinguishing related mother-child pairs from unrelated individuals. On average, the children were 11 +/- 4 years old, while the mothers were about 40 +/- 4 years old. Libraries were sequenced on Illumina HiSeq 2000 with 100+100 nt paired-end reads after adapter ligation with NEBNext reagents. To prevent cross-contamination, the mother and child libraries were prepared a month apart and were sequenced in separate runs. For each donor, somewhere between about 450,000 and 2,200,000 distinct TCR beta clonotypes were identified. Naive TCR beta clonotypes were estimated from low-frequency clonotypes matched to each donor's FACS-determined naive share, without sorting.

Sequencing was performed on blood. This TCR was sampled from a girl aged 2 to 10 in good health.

The DNA is TGCGCCAGCAGCTTTGGATGGCCAAACACTGAAGCTTTCTTT. Its protein reads: CASSFGWPNTEAFF. The chain was built from TRBV5-1 and TRBJ1-1; a confident D gene designation cannot be given. The V and J ends are trimmed by 2 bases and 2 bases, leaving 10 bases between them. The CDR3 covers 14 residues, taking in both the cysteine and the phenylalanine. Only the CDR3 region is kept as DNA, spanning 42 bases read in frame from base 1. Via the germline V gene, CDR1 is SGHRS and CDR2 YFSETQ.